One T cell receptor beta chain is described in this entry. These data originate in a study of cytomegalovirus exposure and HLA in healthy donors. The germline V gene has CDR1 MNHEY and CDR2 SMNVEV (reference sequence). The CDR3 contains 14 residues. Trimming removed 2 bases from V and 4 bases from J, with 11 bases in between. The PCR ran on 60 Vbeta and 13 Jbeta primers. Libraries were prepared by immunoSEQ multiplex PCR; TCRdb keeps only in-frame clonotypes and omits some of them. The table shows under 150,000 clones, with 70% to 85% occurring only once. This chain uses TRBV27 with TRBJ1-1; no reliable D call. The TCR originated in a man aged 45-65 years in good health and CMV-seronegative. The sample was PBMCs. The CDR3 DNA is TGTGCCAGCAGTTTAGAATGGTCGGGCACTGAAGCTTTCTTT. Its translation is CASSLEWSGTEAFF.